This is a list of T cell receptor beta chains from one sample in a study of T-cell reconstitution after alpha-beta-depleted transplantation in children. In TCRdb, the PCR reads were re-called with MiXCR into one record per CDR3 protein. The sample includes about a million distinct CDR3 sequences, roughly 29% of them seen just once. Source: PBMCs, mostly from graft donor cells, taken 360 days after TCRalphabeta/CD19-depleted stem cell transplant. The receptors shown here come from a boy younger than two who had a stem cell transplant for SCID, so the T cells may come from the graft donor. Each CDR3 is given with its conserved first and last residue. D genes are given only for firm matches. Not all rows give a size; the values are once, few, many and, for expanded clones, a class.

abundance: .; j_gene: TRBJ1-2; d_gene: .; v_gene: TRBV20-1; CDR3aa: CSAPVISGAGGYTF; CDR3nt: TGCAGTGCCCCTGTAATCTCAGGGGCGGGTGGCTACACCTTC
abundance: few; j_gene: TRBJ1-1; d_gene: .; v_gene: TRBV4-1; CDR3aa: CASSQWTAKSKAFF; CDR3nt: TGCGCCAGCAGCCAATGGACAGCCAAATCGAAAGCTTTCTTT
abundance: few; j_gene: TRBJ2-1; d_gene: .; v_gene: TRBV20-1; CDR3aa: CSARVVKYNEQFF; CDR3nt: TGCAGTGCTAGAGTTGTCAAGTACAATGAGCAGTTCTTC
abundance: few; j_gene: TRBJ2-2; d_gene: TRBD2; v_gene: TRBV5-6; CDR3aa: CASSSTPPLAGGPTGELFF; CDR3nt: TGTGCCAGCAGCTCCACCCCTCCACTAGCGGGGGGCCCCACCGGGGAGCTGTTTTTT
abundance: .; j_gene: TRBJ1-5; d_gene: .; v_gene: TRBV6-1; CDR3aa: CASSPLSRGAGNQPQHF; CDR3nt: TGTGCCAGCAGCCCTCTGTCCCGGGGGGCTGGGAATCAGCCCCAGCATTTT
abundance: .; j_gene: TRBJ2-3; d_gene: TRBD2; v_gene: TRBV6-2/TRBV6-3; CDR3aa: CASSPGTSGLTDTQYF; CDR3nt: TGTGCCAGCAGCCCCGGGACTAGCGGGTTGACAGATACGCAGTATTTT
abundance: few; j_gene: TRBJ2-1; d_gene: TRBD2; v_gene: TRBV12-3/TRBV12-4; CDR3aa: CASSSGGAGEQFF; CDR3nt: TGTGCCAGCAGTTCCGGGGGGGCCGGGGAGCAGTTCTTC
abundance: .; j_gene: TRBJ1-1; d_gene: TRBD1; v_gene: TRBV29-1; CDR3aa: CSVARDRRNTEAFF; CDR3nt: TGCAGCGTGGCCCGGGACAGGAGGAACACTGAAGCTTTCTTT
abundance: .; j_gene: TRBJ1-3; d_gene: .; v_gene: TRBV9; CDR3aa: CASSVGDGIGNTIYF; CDR3nt: TGTGCCAGCAGCGTAGGAGACGGGATCGGAAACACCATATATTTT
abundance: few; j_gene: TRBJ2-7; d_gene: .; v_gene: TRBV6-5; CDR3aa: CASSSNSDNSYEQYF; CDR3nt: TGTGCCAGCAGTTCTAATTCTGACAACTCCTACGAGCAGTACTTC
abundance: few; j_gene: TRBJ1-2; d_gene: .; v_gene: TRBV5-1; CDR3aa: CASSWAAGSRDYGYTF; CDR3nt: TGCGCCAGCAGCTGGGCGGCGGGGAGCCGGGACTATGGCTACACCTTC
abundance: few; j_gene: TRBJ2-1; d_gene: TRBD2; v_gene: TRBV7-8; CDR3aa: CASSLQPGGNEQFF; CDR3nt: TGTGCCAGCAGCTTACAACCGGGGGGCAATGAGCAGTTCTTC
abundance: few; j_gene: TRBJ2-7; d_gene: .; v_gene: TRBV12-3/TRBV12-4; CDR3aa: CASRAGQLYEQYF; CDR3nt: TGTGCCAGCAGGGCGGGACAGCTCTACGAGCAGTACTTC
abundance: .; j_gene: TRBJ2-7; d_gene: .; v_gene: TRBV20-1; CDR3aa: CSAVFTQTTWNYEQYF; CDR3nt: TGCAGTGCCGTTTTCACACAGACAACTTGGAACTACGAGCAGTACTTC
abundance: .; j_gene: TRBJ2-3; d_gene: .; v_gene: TRBV14; CDR3aa: CASSPLGKTGDTQYF; CDR3nt: TGTGCCAGCAGCCCTCTGGGCAAGACCGGAGATACGCAGTATTTT
abundance: few; j_gene: TRBJ1-5; d_gene: .; v_gene: TRBV28; CDR3aa: CASRGYAHNQPQHF; CDR3nt: TGTGCCAGCAGGGGATACGCGCACAATCAGCCCCAGCATTTT
abundance: few; j_gene: TRBJ1-1; d_gene: .; v_gene: TRBV20-1; CDR3aa: CSVPVNTEAFF; CDR3nt: TGCAGTGTCCCAGTGAACACTGAAGCTTTCTTT
abundance: .; j_gene: TRBJ1-1; d_gene: .; v_gene: TRBV12-5; CDR3aa: CASRPYGGLPAFF; CDR3nt: TGTGCTAGCAGACCCTACGGCGGACTCCCAGCTTTCTTT
abundance: .; j_gene: TRBJ2-5; d_gene: .; v_gene: TRBV10-3; CDR3aa: CAIGRTQETQYF; CDR3nt: TGTGCCATCGGACGGACACAAGAGACCCAGTACTTC
abundance: .; j_gene: TRBJ2-4; d_gene: .; v_gene: TRBV20-1; CDR3aa: CSARDGTRDIQYF; CDR3nt: TGCAGTGCTAGAGATGGGACGAGGGACATTCAGTACTTC
abundance: .; j_gene: TRBJ2-7; d_gene: .; v_gene: TRBV11-2; CDR3aa: CASSLGRKNYEQYF; CDR3nt: TGTGCCAGCAGCTTAGGTAGGAAGAACTACGAGCAGTACTTC
abundance: few; j_gene: TRBJ1-3; d_gene: .; v_gene: TRBV19; CDR3aa: CASSRDLYLLHTIYF; CDR3nt: TGTGCCAGTAGTCGGGACCTTTACCTTTTGCACACCATATATTTT
abundance: .; j_gene: TRBJ2-7; d_gene: TRBD1; v_gene: TRBV4-3; CDR3aa: CASSHLKGTGNYEQYF; CDR3nt: TGCGCCAGCAGCCATTTAAAGGGGACAGGGAACTACGAGCAGTACTTC
abundance: .; j_gene: TRBJ2-5; d_gene: .; v_gene: TRBV29-1; CDR3aa: CSVGPQQETQYF; CDR3nt: TGCAGCGTTGGCCCCCAGCAAGAGACCCAGTACTTC
abundance: few; j_gene: TRBJ1-1; d_gene: .; v_gene: TRBV11-2; CDR3aa: CASSFLRGQRVAFF; CDR3nt: TGTGCCAGCAGCTTCTTAAGAGGGCAAAGGGTAGCTTTCTTT
abundance: .; j_gene: TRBJ2-1; d_gene: .; v_gene: TRBV10-1; CDR3aa: CASSGRRGTWTEQFF; CDR3nt: TGCGCCAGCAGTGGGCGGCGGGGTACCTGGACTGAGCAGTTCTTC